This T cell receptor beta chain stems from a study of T cell responses to AZD1222 COVID-19 vaccine. The study, taken as a whole, reports: None of the repertoires were sampled until the peak T cell response had passed. Among AZD1222 vaccinees, only six were seropositive at baseline. Reportedly, nearly half of unique spike TCRs recognized epitopes outside B.1.351/B.1.1.7 mutations.

The protocol was immunoSEQ multiplex PCR, while the TCRdb copy is restricted to in-frame clones and leaves out a portion. This table holds about 200,000 clones, roughly 91% found once. Note on this clone: What it binds is not known.

Here the sequenced sample was peripheral blood, taken on day 0 of MenACWY control vaccination. The clonotype comes from an adult in good health.

The CDR3 coding sequence is TGTGCCAGCAGCTTAGCGGCCGCGTATGGCTACACCTTC. Translated, it gives CASSLAAAYGYTF. V is TRBV7-2 and J is TRBJ1-2; no reliable D call. The CDR3 extends over 13 amino acids. The germline V gene encodes CDR1 SGHTA and CDR2 FQGNSA. V was clipped by 0 bases and J by 5 bases, with 7 bases between them.